Following are 7 T cell receptor beta chains from one sample sequenced in a study of T cells of healthy individuals. TCRdb processed the 5' RACE reads anew with MiXCR; each CDR3 protein has one entry. Here the sample spans 40,000 to 65,000 distinct CDR3 sequences, over 12% being singletons. Every receptor here comes from a human donor in good health.

The chain has TRBV29-1 and TRBJ1-5; the match to TRBD1 covers 9 bases. Germline CDR1 and CDR2: SQVTM and ANQGSEA. Trimming cost V 6 bases and J 2 bases; bases outside gene matches: 5. The CDR3 loop spans 14 amino acids. The CDR3 DNA sequence: TGCAGCGTGGGGGACAGGGACGGCAATCAGCCCCAGCATTTT. Encoded protein: CSVGDRDGNQPQHF.

This clonotype has only a few counts. V and J are TRBV9 and TRBJ1-4; the D gene is possibly TRBD1 (5 bases). The V end lost 3 bases, the J end lost 7 bases, and 10 bases lay between the germline ends. This CDR3 is built from 13 residues. Germline-derived CDR1 and CDR2 are SGDLS and YYNGEE. The CDR3 region is CASSGGAGEKLFF. The CDR3 nucleotides are TGTGCCAGCAGCGGTGGGGCGGGTGAAAAACTGTTTTTT.

The chain couples TRBV6-2 or TRBV6-3 to TRBJ1-5, with TRBD1 matching over 10 bases. CDR1 and CDR2 from the germline V gene are MNHEY and SVGEGT. The trim removed 6 bases at V and 4 bases at J, leaving 6 bases unmatched. The CDR3 extends over 15 amino acids. CDR3 protein: CASRDGQGGNQPQHF. The CDR3 DNA reads as TGTGCCAGCAGGGACGGACAGGGGGGAAATCAGCCCCAGCATTTT.

This clonotype was found a few times. The chain links TRBV6-6 to TRBJ2-5; TRBD2 is a possible D gene (6 bases). The V end lost 5 bases, the J end lost 4 bases, and 26 bases lay between the germline ends. The CDR3 is 18 amino acids. Germline lookup yields CDR1 MNHNY and CDR2 SVGAGI (reference sequence). For the CDR3, the DNA is TGTGCCAGCAGTCCCCTCCGGGAGTCTAGGTATGGGAGAGAGACCCAGTACTTC. Translating it yields CASSPLRESRYGRETQYF.

This chain uses TRBV10-3 with TRBJ2-7; TRBD2 matches 8 bases. After removal of 11 bases from V and 3 bases from J, the junction contained 9 bases not matched to a gene. The length of the CDR3 is 13 residues. CDR1 and CDR2 (germline): ENHRY, SYGVKD. In DNA, the CDR3 is TGTGCCTCTAAGCGGGGGCAAGGCTACGAGCAGTACTTC. Amino acids: CASKRGQGYEQYF.

This clonotype showed up many times. V and J are TRBV7-8 and TRBJ1-2; D is unresolved. Trimming cost V 1 base and J 4 bases, with 7 bases left between them. The germline V gene encodes CDR1 SGHVS and CDR2 FQNEAQ. The CDR3 contains 13 residues. The CDR3 loop is CASSLDRIYGYTF. The CDR3 coding sequence is TGTGCCAGCAGCTTAGATAGGATCTATGGCTACACCTTC.

This clonotype was seen a few times. The rearrangement links TRBV20-1 to TRBJ1-6, with D possibly TRBD1 on 6 matching bases. CDR1 is DFQATT and CDR2 is SNEGSKA in the germline V gene (reference sequence). The CDR3 length is 13 residues. Trimming removed 3 bases from V and 8 bases from J, with 11 bases in between. The CDR3, as DNA: TGCAGTGCTAGCCGGGACATCGATTCACCCCTCCACTTT. Translation: CSASRDIDSPLHF.